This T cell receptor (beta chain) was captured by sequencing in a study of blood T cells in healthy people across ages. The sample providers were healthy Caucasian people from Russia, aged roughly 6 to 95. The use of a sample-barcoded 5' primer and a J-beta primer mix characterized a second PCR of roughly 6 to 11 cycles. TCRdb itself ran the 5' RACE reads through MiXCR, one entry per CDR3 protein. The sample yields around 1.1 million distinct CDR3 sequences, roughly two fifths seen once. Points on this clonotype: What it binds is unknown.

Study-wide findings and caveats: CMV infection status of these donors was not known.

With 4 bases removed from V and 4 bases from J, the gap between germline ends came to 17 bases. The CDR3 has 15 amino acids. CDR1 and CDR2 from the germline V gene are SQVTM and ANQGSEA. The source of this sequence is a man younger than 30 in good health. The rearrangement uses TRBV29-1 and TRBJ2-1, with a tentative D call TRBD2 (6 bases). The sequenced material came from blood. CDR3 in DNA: TGCAGCGTTGTGGGGGGTACTTCAGCTTACAATGAGCAGTTCTTC. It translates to CSVVGGTSAYNEQFF.